This TCR beta chain comes out of a study of blood T cells in healthy people across ages. Through a sample-barcoded 5' primer and a J-beta primer mix, a second PCR was run for about 6 to 11 cycles. Carrying 12 random nucleotides, a template-switch adaptor labeled each individual cDNA molecule. TCRdb re-called the 5' RACE reads with MiXCR, one entry per CDR3 protein. The sample carries 1.5 million to 2 million distinct CDR3 sequences, around half recorded once. Germline V CDR1 and CDR2: MNHNS, SASEGT. The germline V and J ends were trimmed by 3 bases and 5 bases, with 17 bases remaining between them. The CDR3 consists of 17 residues.

Sequenced input: blood. The V and J genes are TRBV6-1 and TRBJ1-6, with D unclear. This receptor was taken from a woman in her thirties or forties in good health. CDR3 loop: CASSDILRPGNNSPLHF. Here the CDR3 DNA reads TGTGCCAGCAGTGACATTTTACGGCCAGGCAATAATTCACCCCTCCACTTT.